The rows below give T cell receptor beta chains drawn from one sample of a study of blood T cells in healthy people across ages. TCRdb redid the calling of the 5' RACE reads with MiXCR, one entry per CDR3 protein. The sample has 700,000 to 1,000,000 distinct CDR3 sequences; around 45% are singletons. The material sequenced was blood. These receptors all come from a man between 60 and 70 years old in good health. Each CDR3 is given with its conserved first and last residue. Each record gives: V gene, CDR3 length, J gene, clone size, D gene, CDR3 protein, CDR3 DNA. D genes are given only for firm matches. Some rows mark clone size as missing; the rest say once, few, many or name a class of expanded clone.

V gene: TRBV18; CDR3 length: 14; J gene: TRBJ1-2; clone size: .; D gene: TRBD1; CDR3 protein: CASSPERTGDGYTF; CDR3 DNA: TGTGCCAGCTCACCTGAAAGGACAGGCGATGGCTACACCTTC
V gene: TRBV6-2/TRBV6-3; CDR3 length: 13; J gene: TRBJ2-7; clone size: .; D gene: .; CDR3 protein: CASSEPLWQSLYF; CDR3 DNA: TGTGCCAGCAGTGAACCACTTTGGCAGAGTCTGTACTTC
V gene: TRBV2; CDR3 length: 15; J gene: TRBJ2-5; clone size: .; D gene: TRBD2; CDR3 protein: CASTRAGGSQETQYF; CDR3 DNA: TGTGCCAGCACCCGAGCGGGGGGATCGCAAGAGACCCAGTACTTC
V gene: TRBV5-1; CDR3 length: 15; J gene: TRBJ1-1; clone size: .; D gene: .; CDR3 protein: CASSSEGHPNTEAFF; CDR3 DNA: TGCGCCAGCAGCTCGGAAGGACACCCGAACACTGAAGCTTTCTTT
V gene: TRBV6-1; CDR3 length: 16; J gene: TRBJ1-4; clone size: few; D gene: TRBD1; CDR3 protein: CASSEVGGQGWEKLFF; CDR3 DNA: TGTGCCAGCAGTGAAGTGGGGGGACAGGGATGGGAAAAACTGTTTTTT
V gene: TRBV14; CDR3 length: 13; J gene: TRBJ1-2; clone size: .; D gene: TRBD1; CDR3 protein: CASSQVTGYGYTF; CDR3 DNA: TGTGCCAGCAGTCAAGTGACAGGGTATGGCTACACCTTC
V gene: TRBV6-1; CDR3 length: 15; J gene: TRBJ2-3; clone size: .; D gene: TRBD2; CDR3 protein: CASATLRGGGDTQYF; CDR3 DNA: TGTGCCAGCGCTACTCTGCGGGGGGGAGGAGATACGCAGTATTTT
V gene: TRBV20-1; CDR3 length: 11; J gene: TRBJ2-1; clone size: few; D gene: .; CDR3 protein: CSARRDNEQFF; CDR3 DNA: TGCAGTGCTAGAAGGGACAATGAGCAGTTCTTC
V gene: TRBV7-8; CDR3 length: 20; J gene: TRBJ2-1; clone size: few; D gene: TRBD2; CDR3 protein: CASSSHPGLAGYSSYNEQFF; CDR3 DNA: TGTGCCAGCAGCTCCCACCCGGGACTAGCGGGGTATAGCTCCTACAATGAGCAGTTCTTC
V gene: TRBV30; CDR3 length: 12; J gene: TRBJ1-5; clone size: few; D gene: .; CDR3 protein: CAWRGTSRPQHF; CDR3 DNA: TGTGCCTGGAGAGGGACCAGCAGACCCCAGCATTTT
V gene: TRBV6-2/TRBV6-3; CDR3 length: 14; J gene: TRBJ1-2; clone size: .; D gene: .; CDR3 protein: CASSSPGRDYGYTF; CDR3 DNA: TGTGCCAGCAGTTCTCCGGGGAGGGACTATGGCTACACCTTC
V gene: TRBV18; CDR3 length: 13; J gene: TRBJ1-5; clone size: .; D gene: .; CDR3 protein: CASSPEGIQPQHF; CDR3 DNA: TGTGCCAGCTCACCCGAGGGTATCCAGCCCCAGCATTTT
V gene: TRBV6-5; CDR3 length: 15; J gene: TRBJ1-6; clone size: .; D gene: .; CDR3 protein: CASSYGGRGNSPLHF; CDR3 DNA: TGTGCCAGCAGTTACGGAGGACGGGGAAATTCACCCCTCCACTTT
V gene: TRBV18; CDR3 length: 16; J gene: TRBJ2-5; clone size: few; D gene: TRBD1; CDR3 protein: CASSPPGTGGGETQYF; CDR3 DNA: TGTGCCAGCTCACCACCCGGGACAGGGGGCGGAGAGACCCAGTACTTC
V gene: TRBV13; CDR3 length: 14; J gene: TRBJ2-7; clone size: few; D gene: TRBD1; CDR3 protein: CASSTGQGYMEQYF; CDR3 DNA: TGTGCCAGCAGCACGGGACAGGGTTACATGGAGCAGTACTTC
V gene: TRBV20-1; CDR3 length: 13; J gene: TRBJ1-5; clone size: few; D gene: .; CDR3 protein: CSARSDGDQPQHF; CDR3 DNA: TGCAGTGCTAGATCCGACGGGGATCAGCCCCAGCATTTT
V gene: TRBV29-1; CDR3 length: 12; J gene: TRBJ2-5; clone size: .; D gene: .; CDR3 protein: CSAAIRGETQYF; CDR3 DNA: TGCAGCGCTGCGATCCGCGGGGAGACCCAGTACTTC
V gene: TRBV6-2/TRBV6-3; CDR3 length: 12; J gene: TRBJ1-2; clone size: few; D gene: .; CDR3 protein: CASRPGRYGYTF; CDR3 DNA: TGTGCCAGCAGGCCCGGGCGTTATGGCTACACCTTC
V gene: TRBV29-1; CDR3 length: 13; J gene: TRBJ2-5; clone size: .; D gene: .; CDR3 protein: CSAQDSWGETQYF; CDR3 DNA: TGCAGCGCTCAGGACAGTTGGGGAGAGACCCAGTACTTC
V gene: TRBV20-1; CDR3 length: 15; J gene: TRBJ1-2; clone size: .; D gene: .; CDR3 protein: CSASGREHSNYGYTF; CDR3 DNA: TGCAGTGCTTCTGGCCGGGAACACTCTAACTATGGCTACACCTTC
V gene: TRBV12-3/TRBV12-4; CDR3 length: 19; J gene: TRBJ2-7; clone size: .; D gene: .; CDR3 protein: CASSLDFRRGRRVSNEQYF; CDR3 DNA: TGTGCCAGCAGTTTAGATTTTAGGAGGGGCCGCAGGGTCTCAAACGAGCAGTACTTC
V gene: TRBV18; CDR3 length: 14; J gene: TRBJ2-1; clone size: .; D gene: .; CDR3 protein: CASSPPSGDNEQFF; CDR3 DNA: TGTGCCAGCTCACCACCATCAGGGGATAACGAGCAGTTCTTC
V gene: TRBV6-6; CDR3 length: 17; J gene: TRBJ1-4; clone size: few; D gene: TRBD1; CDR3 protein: CASSFQRRDRGEEKLFF; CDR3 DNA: TGTGCCAGCAGTTTTCAACGTCGGGACAGGGGAGAAGAAAAACTGTTTTTT
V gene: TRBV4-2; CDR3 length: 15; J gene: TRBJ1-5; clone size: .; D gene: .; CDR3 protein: CASSQDRGEGQPQHF; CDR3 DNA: TGTGCCAGCAGCCAAGATCGCGGAGAGGGTCAGCCCCAGCATTTT
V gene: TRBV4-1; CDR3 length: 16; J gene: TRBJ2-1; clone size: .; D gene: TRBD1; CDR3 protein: CASSLLGTGPYNEQFF; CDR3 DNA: TGCGCCAGCAGCCTCCTAGGGACAGGCCCCTACAATGAGCAGTTCTTC
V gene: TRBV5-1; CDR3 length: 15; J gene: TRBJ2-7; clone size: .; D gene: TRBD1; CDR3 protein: CASSLKDTGDYEQYF; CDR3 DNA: TGCGCCAGCAGCTTAAAAGACACAGGGGACTACGAGCAGTACTTC
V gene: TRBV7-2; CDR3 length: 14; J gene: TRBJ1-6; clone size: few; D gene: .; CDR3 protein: CASSRRGDNSPLHF; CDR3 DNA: TGTGCCAGCAGCCGGAGAGGCGATAATTCACCCCTCCACTTT
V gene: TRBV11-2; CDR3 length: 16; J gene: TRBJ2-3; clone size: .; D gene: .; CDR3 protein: CASSQVGGDITDTQYF; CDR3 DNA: TGTGCCAGCAGTCAAGTCGGCGGGGATATCACAGATACGCAGTATTTT
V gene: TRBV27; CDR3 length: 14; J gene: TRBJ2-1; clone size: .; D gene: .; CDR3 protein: CASSLVGQGNEQFF; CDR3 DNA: TGTGCCAGCAGTTTAGTGGGCCAGGGGAATGAGCAGTTCTTC
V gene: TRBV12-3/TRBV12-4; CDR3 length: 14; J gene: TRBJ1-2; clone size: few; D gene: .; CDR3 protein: CASSRGIANYGYTF; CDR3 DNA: TGTGCCAGCAGTAGAGGGATAGCTAACTATGGCTACACCTTC
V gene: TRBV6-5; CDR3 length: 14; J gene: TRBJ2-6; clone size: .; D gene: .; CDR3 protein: CASSYSRLANVLTF; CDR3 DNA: TGTGCCAGCAGTTACTCGAGGCTGGCCAACGTCCTGACTTTC
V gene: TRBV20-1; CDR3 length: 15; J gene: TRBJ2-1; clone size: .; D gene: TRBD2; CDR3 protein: CSARGGAGGKGEQFF; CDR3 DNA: TGCAGTGCTAGGGGAGGAGCGGGGGGGAAGGGTGAGCAGTTCTTC
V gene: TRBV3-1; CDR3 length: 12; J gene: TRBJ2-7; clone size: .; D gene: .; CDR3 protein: CASSPGSHEQYF; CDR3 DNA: TGTGCCAGCAGCCCAGGGAGCCACGAGCAGTACTTC
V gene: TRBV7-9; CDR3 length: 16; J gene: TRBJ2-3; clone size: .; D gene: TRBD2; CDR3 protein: CASSLGIAGVIDTQYF; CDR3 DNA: TGTGCCAGCAGCTTAGGGATAGCGGGGGTAATAGATACGCAGTATTTT
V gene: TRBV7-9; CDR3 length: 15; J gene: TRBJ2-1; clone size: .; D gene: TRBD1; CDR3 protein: CASSLGTGIQETQFF; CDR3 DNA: TGTGCCAGCAGCTTAGGGACAGGGATCCAAGAGACCCAGTTCTTC
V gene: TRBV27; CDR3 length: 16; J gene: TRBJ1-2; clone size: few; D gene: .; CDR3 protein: CASSFGVSAKNYGYTF; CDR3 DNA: TGTGCCAGCAGTTTTGGGGTCAGCGCCAAAAACTATGGCTACACCTTC
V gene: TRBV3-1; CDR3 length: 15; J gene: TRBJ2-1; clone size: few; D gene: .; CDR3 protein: CASKLGESSYNEQFF; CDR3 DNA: TGTGCCAGCAAGCTCGGGGAGAGCTCCTACAATGAGCAGTTCTTC
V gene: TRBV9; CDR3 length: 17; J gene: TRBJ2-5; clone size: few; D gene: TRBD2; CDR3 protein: CASSSGLAGPLQETQYF; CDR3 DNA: TGTGCCAGCAGCTCAGGACTAGCGGGGCCCCTGCAAGAGACCCAGTACTTC
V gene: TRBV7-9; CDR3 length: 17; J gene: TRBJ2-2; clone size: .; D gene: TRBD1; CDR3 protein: CASSSIPGQGITGELFF; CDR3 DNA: TGTGCCAGCAGCTCGATTCCGGGACAGGGGATCACCGGGGAGCTGTTTTTT
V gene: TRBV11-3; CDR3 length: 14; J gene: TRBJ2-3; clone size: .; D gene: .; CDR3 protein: CASSTGYVADTQYF; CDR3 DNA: TGTGCCAGCAGCACAGGGTACGTAGCAGATACGCAGTATTTT
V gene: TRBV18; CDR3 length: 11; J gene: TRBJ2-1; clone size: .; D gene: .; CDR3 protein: CASSQKEQQFF; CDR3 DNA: TGTGCCAGCTCACAAAAGGAGCAGCAGTTCTTC
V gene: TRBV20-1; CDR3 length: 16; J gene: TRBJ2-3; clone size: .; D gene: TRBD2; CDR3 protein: CSANPGLAGNRDTQYF; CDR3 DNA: TGCAGTGCTAACCCGGGTCTAGCGGGGAACCGAGATACGCAGTATTTT
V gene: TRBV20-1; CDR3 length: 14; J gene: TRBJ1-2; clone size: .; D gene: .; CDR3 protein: CSARDYRAVYGYTF; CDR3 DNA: TGCAGTGCTAGAGACTACCGGGCCGTCTATGGCTACACCTTC
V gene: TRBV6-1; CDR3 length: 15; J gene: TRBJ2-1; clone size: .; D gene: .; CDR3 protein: CASSSPANTYNEQFF; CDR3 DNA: TGTGCCAGCAGTTCCCCGGCGAATACCTACAATGAGCAGTTCTTC
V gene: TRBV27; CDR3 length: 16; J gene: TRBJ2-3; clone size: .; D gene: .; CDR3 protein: CASSAYAGPATDTQYF; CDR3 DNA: TGTGCCAGCTCAGCGTACGCCGGGCCGGCTACAGATACGCAGTATTTT
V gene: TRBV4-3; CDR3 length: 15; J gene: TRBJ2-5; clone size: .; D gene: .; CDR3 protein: CASSQDKTGFYEQYF; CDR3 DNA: TGCGCCAGCAGCCAAGATAAAACAGGGTTTTATGAGCAGTACTTC
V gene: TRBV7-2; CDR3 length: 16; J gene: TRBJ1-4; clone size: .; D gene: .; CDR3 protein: CASSNFRGAPNEKLFF; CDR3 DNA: TGTGCCAGCAGCAACTTCAGGGGCGCTCCCAATGAAAAACTGTTTTTT
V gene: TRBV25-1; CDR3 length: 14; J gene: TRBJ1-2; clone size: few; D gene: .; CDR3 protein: CASSEYGPTSGYTF; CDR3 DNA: TGTGCCAGCAGTGAGTACGGGCCAACCAGCGGCTACACCTTC
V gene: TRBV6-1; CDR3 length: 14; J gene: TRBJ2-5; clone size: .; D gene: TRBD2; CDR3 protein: CANGGRSRQETQYF; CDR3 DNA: TGTGCCAACGGGGGGAGGTCCCGCCAAGAGACCCAGTACTTC
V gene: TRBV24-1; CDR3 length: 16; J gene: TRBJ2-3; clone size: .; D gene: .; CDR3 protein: CATSDSGTPKRDTQYF; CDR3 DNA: TGTGCCACCAGTGATTCCGGGACACCGAAAAGGGATACGCAGTATTTT
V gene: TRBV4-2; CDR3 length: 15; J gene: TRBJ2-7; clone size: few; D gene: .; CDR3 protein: CASSQVGGEGVEQYF; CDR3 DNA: TGTGCCAGCAGCCAGGTAGGGGGGGAAGGAGTTGAGCAGTACTTC
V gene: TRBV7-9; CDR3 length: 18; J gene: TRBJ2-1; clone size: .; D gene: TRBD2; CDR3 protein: CASSLRLAGGKKNNEQFF; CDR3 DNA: TGTGCCAGCAGCTTGAGACTAGCGGGGGGAAAGAAAAACAATGAGCAGTTCTTC
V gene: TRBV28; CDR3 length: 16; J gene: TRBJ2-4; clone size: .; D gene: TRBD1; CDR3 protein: CASSPTGVDAKNIQYF; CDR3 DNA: TGTGCCAGCAGTCCTACAGGGGTTGACGCCAAAAACATTCAGTACTTC